This TCR beta chain was documented in a study of T cell repertoires in cytomegalovirus infection. The V gene lost 0 bases and the J gene lost 0 bases, with 9 bases spanning the gap. Germline CDR1 and CDR2: SGHTA and FQGTGA. The CDR3 is 17 residues long. TCRdb processed the reads anew with MiXCR; each CDR3 protein has one entry. The sample yields approximately 500,000 distinct CDR3 sequences, more than 20% seen once. This clonotype was seen at least ten times. Sequenced material: PBMCs. V is TRBV7-3 and J is TRBJ2-6; D is uncertain. The TCR comes from a human donor in good health (CMV status not recorded). Some clones in this sample may be carry-over from other donors' samples. The CDR3 DNA follows: TGTGCCAGCAGCTTAACGGCTGCCAGCTCTGGGGCCAACGTCCTGACTTTC. Residues: CASSLTAASSGANVLTF.